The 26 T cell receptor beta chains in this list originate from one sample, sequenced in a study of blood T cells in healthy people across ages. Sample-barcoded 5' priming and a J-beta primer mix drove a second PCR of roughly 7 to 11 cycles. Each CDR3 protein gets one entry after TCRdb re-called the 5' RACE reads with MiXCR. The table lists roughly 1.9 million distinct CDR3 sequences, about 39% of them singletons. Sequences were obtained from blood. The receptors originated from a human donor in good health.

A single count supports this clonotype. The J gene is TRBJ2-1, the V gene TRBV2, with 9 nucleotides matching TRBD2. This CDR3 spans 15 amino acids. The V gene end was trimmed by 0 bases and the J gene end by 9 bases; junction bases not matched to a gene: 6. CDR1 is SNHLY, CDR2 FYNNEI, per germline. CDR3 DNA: TGTGCCAGCAGTGAAGCTAGCGGGGGCCGTGGTGAGCAGTTCTTC. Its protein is CASSEASGGRGEQFF.

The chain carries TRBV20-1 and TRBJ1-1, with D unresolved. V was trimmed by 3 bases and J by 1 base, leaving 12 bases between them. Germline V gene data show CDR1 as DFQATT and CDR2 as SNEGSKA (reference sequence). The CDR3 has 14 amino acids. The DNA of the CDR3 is TGCAGTGCTAGGCCAGGTCTGAAGAACACTGAAGCTTTCTTT. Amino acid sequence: CSARPGLKNTEAFF.

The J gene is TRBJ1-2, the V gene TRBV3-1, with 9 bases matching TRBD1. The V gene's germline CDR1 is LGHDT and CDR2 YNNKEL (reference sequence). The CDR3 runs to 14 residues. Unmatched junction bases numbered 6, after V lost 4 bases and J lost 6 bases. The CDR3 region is CASSPGTGHDGYTF. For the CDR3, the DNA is TGTGCCAGCAGCCCCGGGACAGGGCACGATGGCTACACCTTC.

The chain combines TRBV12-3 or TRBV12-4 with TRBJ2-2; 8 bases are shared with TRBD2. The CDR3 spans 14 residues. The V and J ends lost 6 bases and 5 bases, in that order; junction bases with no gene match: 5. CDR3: CASSGRGVTGELFF. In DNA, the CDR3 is TGTGCCAGCAGCGGGCGGGGGGTTACCGGGGAGCTGTTTTTT.

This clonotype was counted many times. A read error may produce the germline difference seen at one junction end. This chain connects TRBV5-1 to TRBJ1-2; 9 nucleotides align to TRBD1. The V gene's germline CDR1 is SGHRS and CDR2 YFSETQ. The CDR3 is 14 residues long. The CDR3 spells CASSLGQGVYGYTF. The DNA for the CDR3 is TGTGCCAGCAGCTTGGGACAGGGAGTCTATGGCTACACCTTC.

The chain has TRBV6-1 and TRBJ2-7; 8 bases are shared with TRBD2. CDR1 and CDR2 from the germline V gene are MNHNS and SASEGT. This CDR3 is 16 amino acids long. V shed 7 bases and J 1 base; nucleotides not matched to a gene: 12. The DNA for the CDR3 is TGTGCCAGCACCTCCCATCGGGGGGGTCGTTCCTACGAGCAGTACTTC. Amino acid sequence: CASTSHRGGRSYEQYF.

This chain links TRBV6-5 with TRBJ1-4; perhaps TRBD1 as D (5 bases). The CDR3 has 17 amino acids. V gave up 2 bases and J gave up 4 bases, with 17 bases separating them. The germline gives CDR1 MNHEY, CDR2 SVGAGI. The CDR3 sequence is CASSYNPPGRYNEKLFF. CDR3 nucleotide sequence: TGTGCCAGCAGTTACAATCCTCCGGGACGGTATAATGAAAAACTGTTTTTT.

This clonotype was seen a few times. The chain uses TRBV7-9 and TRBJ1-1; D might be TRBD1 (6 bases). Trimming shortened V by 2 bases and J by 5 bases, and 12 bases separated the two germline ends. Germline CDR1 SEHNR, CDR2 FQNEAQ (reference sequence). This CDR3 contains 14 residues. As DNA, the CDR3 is TGTGCCAGCAGCTTAAACAGGGTTTTAACTGAAGCTTTCTTT. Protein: CASSLNRVLTEAFF.

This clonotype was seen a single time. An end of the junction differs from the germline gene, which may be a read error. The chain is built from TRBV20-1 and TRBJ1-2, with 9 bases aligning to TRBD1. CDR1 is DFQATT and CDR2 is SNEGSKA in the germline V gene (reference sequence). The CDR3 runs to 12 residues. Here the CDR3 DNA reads TGCAGTGCTCGAACAGGGGGCTATGGCTACGCCTTC. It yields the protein CSARTGGYGYAF.

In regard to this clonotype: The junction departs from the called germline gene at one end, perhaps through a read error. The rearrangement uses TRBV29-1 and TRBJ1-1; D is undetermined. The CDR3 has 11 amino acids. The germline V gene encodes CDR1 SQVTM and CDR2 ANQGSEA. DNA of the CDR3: TGCAGCATTGAGAGCGGGACTGAAGCTTTCTTT. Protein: CSIESGTEAFF.

In DNA, the CDR3 is TGTGCCAGCCAGAGTTCGGGACAGGGGGCAGGCACTGAAGCTTTCTTT. It specifies CASQSSGQGAGTEAFF. The rearrangement joins TRBV12-3 or TRBV12-4 to TRBJ1-1; 12 positions agree with TRBD1. V shed 8 bases, J shed 4 bases, and the junction held 11 bases outside the gene matches. The CDR3 length is 16 residues.

CDR3 protein: CSARTGYQPQHF. CDR3 coding DNA: TGCAGTGCTAGGACAGGGTATCAGCCCCAGCATTTT. The gene calls are TRBV20-1 and TRBJ1-5; 7 nucleotides align to TRBD1. The ends lost 3 bases at V and 5 bases at J; junction bases unmatched: 1. The CDR3 runs to 12 residues. Per germline, CDR1 DFQATT and CDR2 SNEGSKA (reference sequence).

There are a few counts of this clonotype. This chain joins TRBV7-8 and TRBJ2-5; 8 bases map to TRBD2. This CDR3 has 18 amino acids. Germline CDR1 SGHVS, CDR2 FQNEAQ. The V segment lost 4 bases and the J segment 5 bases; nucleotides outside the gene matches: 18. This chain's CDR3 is CASSSLRGTRRVLETQYF. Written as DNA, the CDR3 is TGTGCCAGCAGCTCCTTACGCGGGACTAGGAGGGTTTTGGAGACCCAGTACTTC.

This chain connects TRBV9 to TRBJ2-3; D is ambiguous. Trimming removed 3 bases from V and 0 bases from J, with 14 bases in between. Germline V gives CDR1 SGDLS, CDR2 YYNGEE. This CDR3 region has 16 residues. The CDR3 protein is CASSALGGDSTDTQYF. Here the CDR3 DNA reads TGTGCCAGCAGCGCCCTAGGTGGAGACAGCACAGATACGCAGTATTTT.

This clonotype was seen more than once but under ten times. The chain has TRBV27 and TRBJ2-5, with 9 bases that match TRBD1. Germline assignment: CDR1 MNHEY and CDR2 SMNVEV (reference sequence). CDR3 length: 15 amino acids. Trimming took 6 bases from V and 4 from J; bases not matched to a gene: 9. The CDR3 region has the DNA TGTGCCAGCAGCCCCCGGACAGGGGATGGAGAGACCCAGTACTTC. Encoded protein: CASSPRTGDGETQYF.

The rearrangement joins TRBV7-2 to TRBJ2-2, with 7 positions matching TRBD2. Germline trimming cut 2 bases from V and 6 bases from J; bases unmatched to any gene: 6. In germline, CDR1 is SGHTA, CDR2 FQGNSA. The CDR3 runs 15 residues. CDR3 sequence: CASSLRASGAGELFF. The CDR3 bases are TGTGCCAGCAGCTTAAGGGCTAGCGGTGCCGGGGAGCTGTTTTTT. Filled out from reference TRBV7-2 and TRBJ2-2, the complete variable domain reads GAGVSQSPSNKVTEKGKDVELRCDPISGHTALYWYRQSLGQGLEFLIYFQGNSAPDKSGLPSDRFSAERTGGSVSTLTIQRTQQEDSAVYLCASSLRASGAGELFFGEGSRLTVL.

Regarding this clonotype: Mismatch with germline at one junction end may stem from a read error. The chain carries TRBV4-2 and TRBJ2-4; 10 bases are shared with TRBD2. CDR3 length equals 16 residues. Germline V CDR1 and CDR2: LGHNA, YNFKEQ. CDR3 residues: CVSSQVISGGADEQYF. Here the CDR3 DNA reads TGTGTCAGCAGCCAAGTAATCAGCGGGGGGGCCGATGAGCAGTACTTC.

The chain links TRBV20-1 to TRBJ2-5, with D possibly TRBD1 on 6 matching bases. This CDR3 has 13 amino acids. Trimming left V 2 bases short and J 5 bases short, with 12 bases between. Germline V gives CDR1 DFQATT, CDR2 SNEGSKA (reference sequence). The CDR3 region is CSARQGRAETQYF. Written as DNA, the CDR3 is TGCAGTGCTAGACAGGGGCGGGCGGAGACCCAGTACTTC.

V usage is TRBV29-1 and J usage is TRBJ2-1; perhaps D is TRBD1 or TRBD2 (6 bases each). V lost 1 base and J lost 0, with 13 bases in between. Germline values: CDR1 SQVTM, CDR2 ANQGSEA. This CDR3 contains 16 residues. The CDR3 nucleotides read TGCAGCGTTGAAGCCCCCGGGGGCAGCTCCTACAATGAGCAGTTCTTC. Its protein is CSVEAPGGSSYNEQFF.

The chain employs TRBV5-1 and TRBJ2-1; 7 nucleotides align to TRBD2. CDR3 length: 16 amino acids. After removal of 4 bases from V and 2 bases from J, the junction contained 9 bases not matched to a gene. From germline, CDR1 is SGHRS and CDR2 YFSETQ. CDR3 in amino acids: CASSPIGDYTYNEQFF. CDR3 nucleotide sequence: TGCGCCAGCAGCCCCATAGGGGACTACACCTACAATGAGCAGTTCTTC. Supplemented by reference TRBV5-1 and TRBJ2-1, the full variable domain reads KAGVTQTPRYLIKTRGQQVTLSCSPISGHRSVSWYQQTPGQGLQFLFEYFSETQRNKGNFPGRFSGRQFSNSRSEMNVSTLELGDSALYLCASSPIGDYTYNEQFFGPGTRLTVL.

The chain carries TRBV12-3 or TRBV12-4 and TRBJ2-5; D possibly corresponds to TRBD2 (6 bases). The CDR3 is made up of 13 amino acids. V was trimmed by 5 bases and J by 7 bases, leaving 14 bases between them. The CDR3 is CASSGQRRGTQYF. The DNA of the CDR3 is TGTGCCAGCAGTGGTCAGAGGAGGGGGACCCAGTACTTC.

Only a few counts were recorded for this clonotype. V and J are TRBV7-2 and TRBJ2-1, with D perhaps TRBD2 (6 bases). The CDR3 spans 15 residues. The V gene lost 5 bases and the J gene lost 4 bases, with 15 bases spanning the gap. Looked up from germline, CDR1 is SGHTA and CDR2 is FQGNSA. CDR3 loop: CASSPQVGGYNEQFF. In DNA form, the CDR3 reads TGTGCCAGCAGCCCACAGGTCGGGGGTTACAATGAGCAGTTCTTC.

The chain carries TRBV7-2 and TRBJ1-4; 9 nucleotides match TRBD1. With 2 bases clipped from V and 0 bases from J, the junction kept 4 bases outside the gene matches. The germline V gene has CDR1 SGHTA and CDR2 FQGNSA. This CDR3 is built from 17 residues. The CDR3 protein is CASSLTGGYATNEKLFF. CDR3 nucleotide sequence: TGTGCCAGCAGCTTAACAGGGGGCTATGCAACTAATGAAAAACTGTTTTTT.

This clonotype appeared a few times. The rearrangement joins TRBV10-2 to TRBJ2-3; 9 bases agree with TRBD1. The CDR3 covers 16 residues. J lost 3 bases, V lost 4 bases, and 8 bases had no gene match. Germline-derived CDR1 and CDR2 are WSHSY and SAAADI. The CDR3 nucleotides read TGCGCCAGCAGTGGCTGGGACAGGGCTGGTACAGATACGCAGTATTTT. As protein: CASSGWDRAGTDTQYF.

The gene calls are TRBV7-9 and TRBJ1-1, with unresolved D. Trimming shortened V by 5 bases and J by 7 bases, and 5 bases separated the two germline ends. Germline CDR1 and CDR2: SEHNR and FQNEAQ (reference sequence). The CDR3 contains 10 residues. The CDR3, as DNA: TGTGCCAGCAGCCCTCTTGAAGCTTTCTTT. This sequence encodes CASSPLEAFF. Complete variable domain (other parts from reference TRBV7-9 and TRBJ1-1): DTGVSQNPRHKITKRGQNVTFRCDPISEHNRLYWYRQTLGQGPEFLTYFQNEAQLEKSRLLSDRFSAERPKGSFSTLEIQRTEQGDSAMYLCASSPLEAFFGQGTRLTVV.

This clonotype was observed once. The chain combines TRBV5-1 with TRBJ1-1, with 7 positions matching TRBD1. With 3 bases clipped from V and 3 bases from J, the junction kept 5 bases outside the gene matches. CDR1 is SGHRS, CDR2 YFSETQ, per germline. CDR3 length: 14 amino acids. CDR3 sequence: CASSWRQGDTEAFF. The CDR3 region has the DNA TGCGCCAGCAGCTGGCGACAGGGTGACACTGAAGCTTTCTTT.